The 10 T cell receptor beta chains below come from one sample, sequenced in a study of blood T cell repertoires in COVID-19. Libraries were prepared by immunoSEQ multiplex PCR; TCRdb keeps only in-frame clonotypes and omits some of them. Of 200,000 to 250,000 clones listed, roughly 81% are singletons. The sequenced sample was peripheral blood. The receptor set was obtained from a man aged 40-49 years with acute or convalescent COVID-19.

The J gene is TRBJ1-1, the V gene TRBV7-8; a weak D match, TRBD1 (5 bases). The CDR3 covers 13 residues. V lost 3 bases to trimming and J lost 1 base, with 6 bases between them. CDR1 is SGHVS, CDR2 FQNEAQ, per germline. The CDR3 spells CASSFRENTEAFF. CDR3 bases: TGTGCCAGCAGCTTCAGGGAGAACACTGAAGCTTTCTTT.

This chain connects TRBV30 to TRBJ2-7; D gene uncertain. Trimming shortened V by 5 bases and J by 3 bases, and 11 bases separated the two germline ends. CDR1 GTSNPN and CDR2 SVGIG come from the germline V gene (reference sequence). The CDR3 length is 12 residues. This CDR3 is CAWFDGFYEQYF. The CDR3 DNA follows: TGTGCCTGGTTCGACGGGTTCTACGAGCAGTACTTC.

The V gene is TRBV5-1, the J gene TRBJ2-3, with D tentatively TRBD2 (6 bases). The ends were cut back, 4 bases at V and 0 bases at J, with 15 bases in the middle. Germline V gene sequence: CDR1 SGHRS, CDR2 YFSETQ. The CDR3 has 16 amino acids. CDR3 sequence: CASSPGLLLSTDTQYF. CDR3 coding DNA: TGCGCCAGCAGCCCGGGACTCCTCCTTAGCACAGATACGCAGTATTTT.

The chain carries TRBV7-2 and TRBJ1-6; 10 bases map to TRBD1. CDR3 length equals 17 residues. Germline V CDR1 and CDR2: SGHTA, FQGNSA. The junction had 8 bases not matched to a gene; V was cut back by 5 bases and J by 4 bases. The CDR3 nucleotides read TGTGCCAGCAGCCCTACCGACAGGGGGCGTTATAATTCACCCCTCCACTTT. Translation: CASSPTDRGRYNSPLHF.

V gene TRBV4-2 combines with J gene TRBJ1-5; the D gene is possibly TRBD1 (5 bases). Trimming stripped 0 bases from V and 1 base from J, with 7 bases between. This CDR3 contains 15 residues. Germline assignment: CDR1 LGHNA and CDR2 YNFKEQ. Written as DNA, the CDR3 is TGTGCCAGCAGCCAAGATGGGGGGAGCAATCAGCCCCAGCATTTT. It encodes CASSQDGGSNQPQHF.

This chain links TRBV7-3 with TRBJ1-6; possible D gene TRBD1, 6 bases. V shed 1 base and J shed 7 bases, with 11 bases lying between them. From germline, CDR1 is SGHTA and CDR2 FQGTGA. The CDR3 loop spans 15 amino acids. As DNA, the CDR3 is TGTGCCAGCAGCTTAAATACAGGGAACAATTCACCCCTCCACTTT. Translation gives CASSLNTGNNSPLHF.

This clone has only a few counts. The rearrangement links TRBV5-1 to TRBJ1-2; no clear D. Germline CDR1 reads SGHRS; CDR2 reads YFSETQ. The length of the CDR3 is 13 residues. V was shortened by 2 bases and J by 1 base, with 6 bases between the two germline ends. CDR3 sequence reads: CASSFENNYGYTF. In DNA form, the CDR3 reads TGCGCCAGCAGCTTTGAGAATAACTATGGCTACACCTTC.

This chain links TRBV3-1 (or the pseudogene TRBV3-2) with TRBJ2-1; 8 nucleotides match TRBD1. Germline lookup yields CDR1 LGHDT and CDR2 YNNKEL (reference sequence). The CDR3 is 15 residues long. The V segment lost 4 bases and the J segment 0 bases; nucleotides outside the gene matches: 2. DNA for the CDR3: TGTGCCAGCAGCCGGACAGGGAGCTCCTACAATGAGCAGTTCTTC. Protein sequence: CASSRTGSSYNEQFF.

The V and J genes are TRBV2 and TRBJ1-4; 9 nucleotides line up with TRBD1. The junction had 5 bases not matched to a gene; V was cut back by 6 bases and J by 3 bases. Germline V gene data show CDR1 as SNHLY and CDR2 as FYNNEI. This CDR3 is built from 15 residues. Here the CDR3 reads CASRDRGIPNEKLFF. CDR3 nucleotides: TGTGCCAGCAGGGACAGGGGAATTCCTAATGAAAAACTGTTTTTT.

This clone has only one observation. This chain connects TRBV19 to TRBJ2-1; TRBD2 might be the D (5 bases). V dropped 3 bases and J dropped 0 bases, with 9 bases sitting between them. Germline values: CDR1 LNHDA, CDR2 SQIVND (reference sequence). The CDR3 has 15 amino acids. The CDR3 region has the DNA TGTGCCAGTAGTATTTCGGGGAGCTCCTACAATGAGCAGTTCTTC. Residues: CASSISGSSYNEQFF.